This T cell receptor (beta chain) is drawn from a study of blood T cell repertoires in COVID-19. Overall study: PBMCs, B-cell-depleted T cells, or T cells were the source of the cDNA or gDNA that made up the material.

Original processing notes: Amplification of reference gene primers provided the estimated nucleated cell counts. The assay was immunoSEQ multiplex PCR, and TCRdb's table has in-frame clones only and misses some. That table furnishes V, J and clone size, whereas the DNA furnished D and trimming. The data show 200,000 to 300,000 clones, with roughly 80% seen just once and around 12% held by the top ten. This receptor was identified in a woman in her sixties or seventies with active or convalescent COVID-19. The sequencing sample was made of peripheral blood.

The DNA for the CDR3 is TGTGCCAGCAGAGACAGGGCCTTTTATAATTCACCCCTCCACTTT. Its translation: CASRDRAFYNSPLHF. The chain uses TRBV2 and TRBJ1-6, with 7 bases that match TRBD1. With V trimmed by 6 bases and J by 4 bases, 6 bases remained unmatched. CDR3 length: 15 residues. Looked up from germline, CDR1 is SNHLY and CDR2 is FYNNEI.